Here is one T cell receptor (beta chain) with its context. At least ten counts were recorded for this clone. Its antigen is unknown. Base qualities are missing; no much larger clone stands one base away. TCRbeta CDR3 regions were amplified from genomic DNA by means of the immunoSEQ Assay, a bias-controlled multiplex PCR. The original pipeline was this. Nucleated cell counts per sample were estimated from amplification of reference gene primers within the assay. To quantify the absolute abundance of each unique TCRbeta CDR3 rearrangement, sequence reads were collapsed and filtered. For each sample, productive Simpson clonality was calculated as the square root of Simpson's diversity index over productive rearrangements. TCRdb carries this immuneACCESS record with in-frame sequences only. Its versions omit some clonotypes, under half of them owing to an unresolved V gene in the studies checked, with the rest unexplained. V and J calls and clone size are copied from that table; D and trimming were computed from the DNA. Within this sample are approximately 270,000 clones, with about 90% of them counted one time only. The top ten constitute around 3% of the sample.

CDR1 is given as SEHNR and CDR2 as FQNEAQ, both from the germline V gene (reference sequence). Taken from cysteine to phenylalanine, the CDR3 has 14 residues. The CDR3 DNA has 42 bases and is translated from base 1. V drops 7 bases and J drops 0 bases, leaving 9 bases in between. This sample stems from a study of blood T cell repertoires in COVID-19 (dated by TCRdb to the early 2020s). About the study as a whole: Samples covering the acute and convalescent phases of COVID-19 were provided by collaborators in the United States, Italy and Spain. The material from the prospective study consisted of cDNA or gDNA derived from T cells, B-cell-depleted T cells, or PBMCs. Subjects who had been exposed to COVID-19, were actively infected with it, or had recovered from it provided the deeply sampled blood TCRbeta repertoires that made up the dataset. The repertoires were made available in a free public database intended to serve as a resource for research on the immune response to SARS-CoV-2. The samples were drawn from two sources: the first 160 participants of the ongoing ImmuneRACE study, and 1,254 subjects contributed by 6 global collaborators. A de-identified subject ID, COVID-19 status, age in years and sex were almost always included in the sample metadata. Where available, HLA class I and class II types were obtained from metadata supplied by the sample provider rather than from assay-based typing.

Collaborating institutions collected whole blood in K2EDTA tubes following their own protocols. For TCRbeta analysis, collaborator samples were shipped as frozen whole blood, as isolated PBMCs, or as DNA extracted from either sample type. On the study overall, not on this receptor specifically: The quantity of clinical and demographic metadata differed by source and by participant and was supplied without curation.

Specimen: peripheral blood. The rearrangement combines TRBV7-9 with TRBJ2-2; a tentative D match to TRBD2 spans 5 bases. The sequence came from a man between 18 and 29 years old with active or convalescent COVID-19. The encoded CDR3 is CASTPGANTGELFF. The nucleotide sequence is TGTGCCAGCACCCCCGGGGCGAACACCGGGGAGCTGTTTTTT.